The T cell receptor beta chain under discussion was sequenced for a study of CD8+CD57+ T cells in acquired aplastic anemia. Looking at the study overall: Sorted CD4+ plus CD8+ cells gave DNA averaging around 3.2 ug.

This clonotype was observed a few times. Given a much more abundant clone one base away, this may be a read error. Profiling that covered TCR beta VDJ and CDR3 relied on genomic DNA as its template. TCRdb fed the reads into MiXCR, producing one record per CDR3 protein. Of about 220,000 distinct CDR3 sequences listed, roughly 35% are singletons. Germline V gives CDR1 SGHVS, CDR2 FNYEAQ. The CDR3 length is 14 residues. V dropped 7 bases and J dropped 4 bases, with 16 bases sitting between them. The sequence was obtained from a human donor in good health, serving as a control. This chain joins TRBV7-6 and TRBJ2-5, with D possibly matching TRBD2 (5 bases). Material for sequencing was sorted CD4+, CD8+, or CD8+CD57+ T cells (not recorded which) from PBMCs. The CDR3 region has the DNA TGTGCCAGCACCAGAGGACCTAGCTTAGAGACCCAGTACTTC. It is translated as CASTRGPSLETQYF.